The 19 T cell receptor beta chains in this list originate from one sample, sequenced in a study of blood T cell repertoires in COVID-19. Libraries were prepared by immunoSEQ multiplex PCR; TCRdb keeps only in-frame clonotypes and omits some of them. The sample carries under 200,000 clones, about 89% recorded once. The sample comprised peripheral blood. These receptors all come from a man aged 40-50 years with active or convalescent COVID-19.

The chain links TRBV11-2 to TRBJ2-1; possibly TRBD2 for D (5 bases). Germline V gene lookup returns CDR1 SGHAT and CDR2 FQNNGV. The ends were cut back, 4 bases at V and 4 bases at J, with 11 bases in the middle. The CDR3 length is 14 residues. The CDR3 DNA follows: TGTGCCAGCAGCTCCTTGGAGGCGTACAATGAGCAGTTCTTC. Protein sequence: CASSSLEAYNEQFF.

The rearrangement links TRBV6-1 to TRBJ1-5, with D perhaps matching TRBD1 (5 bases). Germline CDR1 is MNHNS and CDR2 is SASEGT. Trimming took 2 bases from V and 9 from J, leaving 11 bases between them. This CDR3 spans 13 amino acids. In DNA form, the CDR3 reads TGTGCCAGCAGTGAAAAGGGGTATGGGCCCCAGCATTTT. Amino acids: CASSEKGYGPQHF.

V usage is TRBV30 and J usage is TRBJ1-1; D is perhaps TRBD1 (5 bases). The V end lost 2 bases, the J end lost 7 bases, and 17 bases lay between the germline ends. This CDR3 is 14 amino acids long. Per the germline V gene, CDR1 is GTSNPN and CDR2 is SVGIG (reference sequence). Written as DNA, the CDR3 is TGTGCCTGGAGTCCCCTACCGGGACTTGATGAAGCTTTCTTT. It encodes CAWSPLPGLDEAFF.

The chain carries TRBV2 and TRBJ1-5; no reliable D call. The CDR3 has 13 amino acids. V lost 5 bases to trimming and J lost 4 bases, with 9 bases between them. Germline lookup yields CDR1 SNHLY and CDR2 FYNNEI. Here the CDR3 reads CASSPGRNQPQHF. In DNA, the CDR3 is TGTGCCAGCAGTCCGGGTCGGAATCAGCCCCAGCATTTT.

This chain connects TRBV7-9 to TRBJ1-1; the D is unclear. V was clipped by 6 bases and J by 3 bases, with 5 bases between them. The CDR3 contains 11 residues. Per germline, CDR1 SEHNR and CDR2 FQNEAQ (reference sequence). The chain's CDR3 is CASSPYTEAFF. As DNA, the CDR3 is TGTGCCAGCAGTCCTTACACTGAAGCTTTCTTT.

The CDR3 DNA is TGTGCCAGCAGTACCTGGACAGCCGGCTATGTGGGCTACACCTTC. Amino acids: CASSTWTAGYVGYTF. The chain recombines TRBV6-2 or TRBV6-3 with TRBJ1-2, with D possibly matching TRBD1 (6 bases). The V and J ends lost 5 bases and 8 bases respectively, with 21 bases between them. Germline CDR1 reads MNHEY; CDR2 reads SVGEGT. The CDR3 extends over 15 amino acids.

The chain carries TRBV5-1 and TRBJ1-1; D is unresolved. V gave up 1 base and J gave up 8 bases, with 15 bases separating them. CDR1 is SGHRS and CDR2 is YFSETQ in the germline V gene. The CDR3 loop spans 14 amino acids. Here the CDR3 reads CASSLRPAGREAFF. The DNA of the CDR3 is TGCGCCAGCAGCTTGCGCCCTGCGGGGAGAGAAGCTTTCTTT. The whole variable domain, filled in from reference TRBV5-1 and TRBJ1-1, reads KAGVTQTPRYLIKTRGQQVTLSCSPISGHRSVSWYQQTPGQGLQFLFEYFSETQRNKGNFPGRFSGRQFSNSRSEMNVSTLELGDSALYLCASSLRPAGREAFFGQGTRLTVV.

The gene calls are TRBV7-2 and TRBJ2-1; TRBD1 agrees at 7 bases. Germline V lookup: CDR1 SGHTA, CDR2 FQGNSA. CDR3 length: 13 amino acids. Germline trimming cut 6 bases from V and 4 bases from J; bases unmatched to any gene: 3. CDR3 region: CASSSDRYNEQFF. DNA for the CDR3: TGTGCCAGCAGTTCGGACAGGTACAATGAGCAGTTCTTC.

The chain is built from TRBV10-3 and TRBJ1-2, with D unresolved. The ends were cut back, 4 bases at V and 3 bases at J, with 12 bases in the middle. Germline lookup yields CDR1 ENHRY and CDR2 SYGVKD. The CDR3 runs to 14 residues. CDR3 nucleotide sequence: TGTGCCATCAGTGCGGAGCCAGAGGACTATGGCTACACCTTC. Translating it yields CAISAEPEDYGYTF.

V is TRBV7-9 and J is TRBJ1-2, with D perhaps TRBD1 (5 bases). This CDR3 has 14 amino acids. The germline V gene encodes CDR1 SEHNR and CDR2 FQNEAQ (reference sequence). Trimming removed 1 base from V and 0 bases from J, with 6 bases in between. The CDR3 protein is CASSLGQSNYGYTF. In DNA form, the CDR3 reads TGTGCCAGCAGCTTAGGACAGTCTAACTATGGCTACACCTTC. Full variable domain (rest looked up from reference TRBV7-9 and TRBJ1-2): DTGVSQNPRHKITKRGQNVTFRCDPISEHNRLYWYRQTLGQGPEFLTYFQNEAQLEKSRLLSDRFSAERPKGSFSTLEIQRTEQGDSAMYLCASSLGQSNYGYTFGSGTRLTVV.

The V call is TRBV3-1 (or the pseudogene TRBV3-2), the J call TRBJ1-2, with D possibly matching TRBD1 (6 bases). V lost 4 bases to trimming and J lost 4 bases, with 22 bases between them. The germline CDR1 and CDR2 sequences are LGHDT and YNNKEL (reference sequence). This CDR3 region has 17 residues. The CDR3 reads CASSLNGPGARGYGYTF. The DNA of the CDR3 is TGTGCCAGCAGCCTAAACGGGCCAGGGGCGAGGGGCTATGGCTACACCTTC.

The J gene is TRBJ1-1, the V gene TRBV7-8, with 10 bases that match TRBD1. CDR1 SGHVS and CDR2 FQNEAQ come from the germline V gene. V lost 4 bases to trimming and J lost 4 bases; unmatched junction nucleotides: 3. The CDR3 spans 14 residues. The CDR3 here is CASSSGQGITEAFF. CDR3 nucleotide sequence: TGTGCCAGCAGCTCGGGACAGGGGATCACTGAAGCTTTCTTT.

The sample holds a few counts of this clone. This sequence joins TRBV3-1 (or the pseudogene TRBV3-2) and TRBJ1-2; 7 bases map to TRBD1. Germline-derived CDR1 and CDR2 are LGHDT and YNNKEL (reference sequence). The CDR3 consists of 13 residues. Trimming at V came to 7 bases and at J to 7 bases, leaving 9 bases not matched to a gene. In DNA, the CDR3 is TGTGCCAGCACCGCACAGGGGCGGACTGGCTACACCTTC. It encodes CASTAQGRTGYTF.

This chain links TRBV2 with TRBJ1-6; unclear D gene. Germline-derived CDR1 and CDR2 are SNHLY and FYNNEI. Trimming left V 7 bases short and J 2 bases short, with 15 bases between. The CDR3 has 16 amino acids. The CDR3 DNA reads TGTGCCAGCATTGGCCTTGCTGTCCCCTATAATTCACCCCTCCACTTT. As protein: CASIGLAVPYNSPLHF.

CDR3 sequence (DNA): TGCGCCAGCAGTCTAACCGGGACAGGGGGCAATACCGGGGAGCTGTTTTTT. It specifies CASSLTGTGGNTGELFF. The chain couples TRBV5-1 to TRBJ2-2; the match to TRBD1 covers 12 bases. Germline CDR1 is SGHRS and CDR2 is YFSETQ. The CDR3 sequence is 17 residues long. V lost 5 bases to trimming and J lost 5 bases; unmatched junction nucleotides: 10.

CDR3 in DNA: TGCGCCAGCAGCTTGATGGCAGGCACTTTACAAGAGACCCAGTACTTC. It codes for CASSLMAGTLQETQYF. The chain links TRBV5-1 to TRBJ2-5; no clear D gene. The CDR3 spans 16 residues. CDR1 SGHRS and CDR2 YFSETQ come from the germline V gene. Trimming took off 1 base at V and 2 bases at J, with 15 bases between the two ends.

The V call is TRBV20-1, the J call TRBJ1-1; D gene uncertain. CDR3 length equals 12 residues. Germline V lookup: CDR1 DFQATT, CDR2 SNEGSKA (reference sequence). V lost 3 bases to trimming and J lost 0 bases, with 5 bases between them. DNA for the CDR3: TGCAGTGCTAGTCTAATGAACACTGAAGCTTTCTTT. Its protein product is CSASLMNTEAFF.

V gene TRBV19 combines with J gene TRBJ2-7; TRBD1 matches at 7 bases. Trimming at V came to 6 bases and at J to 2 bases, leaving 7 bases not matched to a gene. Germline lookup yields CDR1 LNHDA and CDR2 SQIVND (reference sequence). CDR3 length: 14 residues. In DNA form, the CDR3 reads TGTGCCAGTAGCCGTGGGACAGAACCCTACGAGCAGTACTTC. It codes for CASSRGTEPYEQYF. The whole variable domain, filled in from reference TRBV19 and TRBJ2-7, reads DGGITQSPKYLFRKEGQNVTLSCEQNLNHDAMYWYRQDPGQGLRLIYYSQIVNDFQKGDIAEGYSVSREKKESFPLTVTSAQKNPTAFYLCASSRGTEPYEQYFGPGTRLTVT.

V is TRBV7-3 and J is TRBJ2-3, with D possibly matching TRBD2 (5 bases). The CDR3 runs to 15 residues. Germline values: CDR1 SGHTA, CDR2 FQGTGA. Trimming took 4 bases from V and 2 from J, leaving 13 bases between them. The CDR3 nucleotides read TGTGCCAGCAGCTACTCGGGGAGAATCACAGATACGCAGTATTTT. This sequence encodes CASSYSGRITDTQYF.